This TCR beta chain was identified in a study of OX40 agonist ivuxolimab in advanced cancers. Across the study: Ivuxolimab doses were 0.01, 0.1, 0.3, 1.5, 3 or 10 mg/kg every 2 weeks.

About this clone: Antigen: not known.

V shed 5 bases and J 5 bases; nucleotides not matched to a gene: 9. This CDR3 comprises 14 residues. Germline CDR1 LGHNA, CDR2 YNFKEQ. The assay was immunoSEQ multiplex PCR, and TCRdb's table has in-frame clones only and misses some. The sample records 60,000 to 70,000 clones, roughly 84% being singletons. Regarding the study as a whole: Both blood CD4+ and CD8+ T cells showed clonal growth by week 6 at 0.1 to 3.0 mg/kg.

Material: CD4+ or CD8+ T cells sorted from blood, obtained in a trial of the OX40 agonist ivuxolimab. The sequence was obtained from an adult with an advanced solid tumor such as melanoma, head and neck, liver or kidney cancer. The V call is TRBV4-2, the J call TRBJ2-7, with 7 bases aligning to TRBD1. The CDR3 loop is CASSARDSINEQYF. DNA for the CDR3: TGTGCCAGCAGCGCTCGGGACAGCATAAACGAGCAGTACTTC.